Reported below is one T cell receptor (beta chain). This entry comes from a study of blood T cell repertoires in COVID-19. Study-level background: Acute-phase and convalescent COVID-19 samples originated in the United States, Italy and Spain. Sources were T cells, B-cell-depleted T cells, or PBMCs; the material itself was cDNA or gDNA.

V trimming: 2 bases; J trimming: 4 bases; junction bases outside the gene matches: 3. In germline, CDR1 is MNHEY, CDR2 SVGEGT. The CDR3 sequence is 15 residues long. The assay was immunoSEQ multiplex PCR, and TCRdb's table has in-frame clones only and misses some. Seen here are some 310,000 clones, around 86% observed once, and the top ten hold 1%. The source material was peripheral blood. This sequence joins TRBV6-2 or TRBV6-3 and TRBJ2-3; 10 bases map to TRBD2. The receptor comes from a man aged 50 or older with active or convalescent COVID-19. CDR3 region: CASSYLAGVPDTQYF. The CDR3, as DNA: TGTGCCAGCAGTTACCTAGCGGGGGTGCCAGATACGCAGTATTTT.